The sample holds a few counts of the clone carrying this T cell receptor beta chain. TCRdb called the 5' RACE reads again in MiXCR, with one record for every CDR3 protein. The sample contains roughly 620,000 distinct CDR3 sequences, about a sixth of which appear only once. Germline V gives CDR1 MGHDK, CDR2 SYGVNS. The CDR3 loop spans 14 amino acids. V lost 3 bases and J lost 6; bases outside the gene matches: 3. This sample was included in a study of T-cell memory formation after mild COVID-19. The sequenced sample consisted of PBMCs or a T cell subset sorted from them (not recorded which). The chain couples TRBV25-1 to TRBJ2-2; 8 bases are a match to TRBD1. The origin of this receptor is an adult woman who had mild COVID-19 (a few samples of this study predate the infection). Cell type and time point are not known. In nucleotides, the CDR3 is TGTGCCAGCAGTGAGACAGGGGTAGCCGGGGAGCTGTTTTTT. It translates to CASSETGVAGELFF. Supplemented by reference TRBV25-1 and TRBJ2-2, the full variable domain reads EADIYQTPRYLVIGTGKKITLECSQTMGHDKMYWYQQDPGMELHLIHYSYGVNSTEKGDLSSESTVSRIRTEHFPLTLESARPSHTSQYLCASSETGVAGELFFGEGSRLTVL.